This TCR beta chain derives from a study of T cell responses to AZD1222 COVID-19 vaccine. Study outcomes and limitations: A rise in Spike-specific TCR breadth and depth followed two AZD1222 doses. It should be noted that donors were predominantly white British and more often female, and clonal diversity was possibly underestimated. Repertoires were obtained only post-peak T cell response.

CDR1 LNHDA and CDR2 SQIVND come from the germline V gene (reference sequence). CDR3 size: 14 residues. With 6 bases clipped from V and 0 bases from J, the junction kept 4 bases outside the gene matches. The protocol was immunoSEQ multiplex PCR, while the TCRdb copy is restricted to in-frame clones and leaves out a portion. Here the sample spans roughly 55,000 clones, 70% to 90% being singletons. As to this clone: What it recognizes is unknown.

The receptor comes from an adult in good health. The sample in question was peripheral blood, obtained on day 0 of AZD1222 vaccination. The V call is TRBV19, the J call TRBJ1-2, with 7 bases aligning to TRBD1. The chain's CDR3 is CASRVTGSNYGYTF. CDR3 DNA sequence: TGTGCCAGTAGAGTGACAGGGTCTAACTATGGCTACACCTTC.